This TCR beta chain was documented in a study of molecular identifiers for immune sequencing clone quantification. The ends were cut back, 0 bases at V and 2 bases at J, with 8 bases in the middle. The CDR3 is 13 amino acids. Germline-derived CDR1 and CDR2 are GTSNPN and SVGIG (reference sequence). CD8+CD4-CCR7+CD45RA+ cells were sorted as naive CD8 T cells. Worth noting for this clonotype: Its matching antigen is unknown.

A single record per CDR3 protein comes from TCRdb applying MiXCR to the PCR reads. The data contain about 65,000 distinct CDR3 sequences, approximately 18% of them seen just once; the ten biggest clones take up less than 2%. Findings and caveats of the study: Spiked Jurkat TCR RNA equivalent to one cell reportedly surfaced among approximately 1.1 million naive cells.

J is TRBJ2-7 and V is TRBV30, with unresolved D. This TCR came from a human donor in good health. Some libraries in this study had Jurkat cell RNA spiked in. Sequenced sample: naive CD8+ T cells from blood, with Jurkat cell RNA spiked in. Subset defined: FACS-sorted CD8+CD4-CCR7+CD45RA+ naive T cells. DNA of the CDR3: TGTGCCTGGAGTGTGGATTCTACCTACGAGCAGTACTTC. Amino acids: CAWSVDSTYEQYF.